The sequence of this T cell receptor (beta chain) was determined in a study of identical twins. TCRdb re-called the 5' RACE reads through MiXCR, storing one row per CDR3 protein. The sample contains 450,000 or so distinct CDR3 sequences, roughly 20% of which appear only once. To note about this clonotype: Antigen unknown.

Study conclusions and caveats: Models underpredicted monozygotic twin sharing of out-of-frame TCR alpha. Insertions ran lower in abundant cord blood beta clonotypes, though not in memory repertoires.

The source of this sequence is a man aged 45-65 years in good health. The sequencing input was naive T cells sorted from blood.

The CDR3 protein is CASSVGNLADTQYF. Written as DNA, the CDR3 is TGCGCCAGCAGTGTGGGTAATCTCGCAGATACGCAGTATTTT. This chain links TRBV5-1 with TRBJ2-3; D is unclear. Trimming took 5 bases from V and 4 from J, leaving 14 bases between them. The length of the CDR3 is 14 residues. Germline assignment: CDR1 SGHRS and CDR2 YFSETQ.